The table lists the clone carrying this TCR beta chain with a few counts. The sample originates from a study of cytomegalovirus exposure and HLA in healthy donors. PCR used 60 Vbeta primers and 13 Jbeta primers. Clones were sequenced by immunoSEQ multiplex PCR, and TCRdb holds only the in-frame ones, with some missing. Of 150,000 to 200,000 clones listed, around 80% are singletons. J was trimmed by 6 bases and V by 4 bases; bases with no gene match: 8. The germline V gene encodes CDR1 SEHNR and CDR2 FQNEAQ (reference sequence). The CDR3 consists of 15 residues. The V and J genes are TRBV7-9 and TRBJ2-2, with TRBD1 matching 7 bases. The receptor's source is a woman aged 40 to 50 in good health and CMV-seronegative. What was sequenced was PBMCs. CDR3 loop: CASSSETGMAGELFF. CDR3 coding DNA: TGTGCCAGCAGCTCAGAGACAGGGATGGCCGGGGAGCTGTTTTTT.